Presented here are 9 T cell receptor beta chains from one specimen sequenced in a study of cytotoxic CD8 clonotypes in ibrutinib-treated CLL. Sequencing used immunoSEQ multiplex PCR; TCRdb keeps in-frame clones, though not all of them. The sample records some 350,000 clones, roughly two thirds being singletons. The sequencing used PBMCs, collected after 36 months of ibrutinib treatment. These receptor sequences come from a human donor with chronic lymphocytic leukemia.

The chain carries TRBV18 and TRBJ1-2; no firm D call. Trimming left V 5 bases short and J 4 bases short, with 8 bases between. The CDR3 loop spans 12 amino acids. Germline V gives CDR1 KGHSH, CDR2 LQKENI. CDR3 nucleotides: TGTGCCAGCTCATCGGCCGCCTATGGCTACACCTTC. It yields the protein CASSSAAYGYTF.

A few counts support this clone. V is TRBV19 and J is TRBJ1-1; no clear D. Trimming cost V 6 bases and J 7 bases, with 12 bases left between them. The CDR3 runs to 12 residues. The V gene's germline CDR1 is LNHDA and CDR2 SQIVND (reference sequence). Here the CDR3 DNA reads TGTGCCAGTAGCCCGAGTGGGTATGAAGCTTTCTTT. It is translated as CASSPSGYEAFF.

This chain uses TRBV9 with TRBJ2-1; the D is unclear. CDR3 length equals 13 residues. The ends were cut back, 1 base at V and 6 bases at J, with 8 bases in the middle. Germline values: CDR1 SGDLS, CDR2 YYNGEE. CDR3 DNA: TGTGCCAGCAGCGTACCGCAGAGCAATGAGCAGTTCTTC. The encoded protein is CASSVPQSNEQFF.

The sample holds a few counts of this clone. The V call is TRBV7-6, the J call TRBJ1-2; 7 bases match TRBD1. This CDR3 spans 14 amino acids. CDR1 and CDR2 from the germline V gene are SGHVS and FNYEAQ. With 5 bases clipped from V and 4 bases from J, the junction kept 7 bases outside the gene matches. Here the CDR3 reads CASSPGQDLYGYTF. CDR3 sequence (DNA): TGTGCCAGCAGCCCAGGACAGGACCTCTATGGCTACACCTTC.

Regarding this clone: Other DNA sequences from this sample encode an identical CDR3 as well. J is TRBJ1-2 and V is TRBV18; D gene uncertain. The CDR3 runs to 13 residues. With 3 bases removed from V and 2 bases from J, the gap between germline ends came to 7 bases. The V gene's germline CDR1 is KGHSH and CDR2 LQKENI. The CDR3 DNA reads TGTGCCAGCTCACCGGGTCTAAACTATGGCTACACCTTC. Translated, it gives CASSPGLNYGYTF.

Here the CDR3 reads CASSIQGNYGYTF. For the CDR3, the DNA is TGTGCCAGCAGCATCCAGGGGAACTATGGCTACACCTTC. The chain uses TRBV13 and TRBJ1-2; D is perhaps TRBD1 (6 bases). The V gene lost 5 bases and the J gene lost 2 bases, with 9 bases spanning the gap. Germline CDR1 and CDR2: PRHDT and FYEKMQ (reference sequence). CDR3 size: 13 residues.

There are a few counts of this clone. V is TRBV5-1 and J is TRBJ2-1; 9 bases align to TRBD2. V lost 7 bases, J lost 4 bases, and 12 bases stayed unmatched. Germline CDR1 SGHRS, CDR2 YFSETQ. The CDR3 length is 16 residues. In nucleotides, the CDR3 is TGCGCCAGCGCTTCTAGCGGGGTCCCACAGTACAATGAGCAGTTCTTC. Translating it yields CASASSGVPQYNEQFF.

V usage is TRBV28 and J usage is TRBJ2-5; 10 bases match TRBD2. J lost 1 base, V lost 5 bases, and 4 bases had no gene match. Germline CDR1 is MDHEN and CDR2 is SYDVKM. This CDR3 region has 15 residues. CDR3 region: CASSELAGLQETQYF. CDR3 DNA: TGTGCCAGCAGTGAACTAGCGGGACTCCAAGAGACCCAGTACTTC.

This clone was recorded a few times. J is TRBJ1-3 and V is TRBV5-1, with D unclear. Trimming took off 2 bases at V and 0 bases at J, with 12 bases between the two ends. The CDR3 spans 16 residues. Per the germline V gene, CDR1 is SGHRS and CDR2 is YFSETQ. CDR3 residues: CASSFVPIGSGNTIYF. The CDR3 DNA reads TGCGCCAGCAGCTTCGTACCCATAGGCTCTGGAAACACCATATATTTT.